Listed here are 3 T cell receptor beta chains from one sample, sequenced in a study of blood T cells in healthy people across ages. Combining a sample-barcoded 5' primer with a J-beta primer mix, a second PCR ran for about 7 to 11 cycles. Each CDR3 protein gets one entry after TCRdb re-called the 5' RACE reads with MiXCR. Of 500,000 to 600,000 distinct CDR3 sequences listed, 25% to 30% were seen once; the top ten hold approximately 17%. The sample consisted of blood. Receptors were obtained from a woman in her seventies in good health.

The V gene is TRBV2, the J gene TRBJ1-5; D not certain. Germline V gene lookup returns CDR1 SNHLY and CDR2 FYNNEI. The CDR3 has 14 residues. Trimming stripped 5 bases from V and 6 bases from J, with 14 bases between. CDR3 sequence reads: CASSPTGFGQPQHF. As DNA, the CDR3 is TGTGCCAGCAGTCCCACGGGCTTCGGTCAGCCCCAGCATTTT.

The rearrangement uses TRBV28 and TRBJ2-3, with D possibly TRBD1 on 6 matching bases. This CDR3 region has 15 residues. Germline V gene lookup returns CDR1 MDHEN and CDR2 SYDVKM. V was clipped by 6 bases and J by 2 bases, with 15 bases between them. The DNA for the CDR3 is TGTGCCAGCAGCCAAAGCGAGGGGGACACAGATACGCAGTATTTT. Protein: CASSQSEGDTDTQYF.

This clonotype appeared a few times. The chain links TRBV6-5 to TRBJ2-7; D may be TRBD2 (5 bases). Germline lookup yields CDR1 MNHEY and CDR2 SVGAGI. This CDR3 comprises 13 residues. V lost 5 bases and J lost 3, with 11 bases in between. This CDR3 is CASSSRGIYEQYF. In DNA, the CDR3 is TGTGCCAGCAGTAGCAGAGGGATCTACGAGCAGTACTTC.